A selection of T cell receptor beta chains follows, all from one sample in a study of cytomegalovirus exposure and HLA in healthy donors. Profiling relied on immunoSEQ multiplex PCR, and the TCRdb table lists in-frame clones only, not all of them. The repertoire holds some 100,000 clones, with 85% to 90% as singletons. Input material: PBMCs. The receptors stem from a man under 40 in good health and CMV-seronegative. The CDR3 runs from the conserved cysteine through the conserved F or W. Fields, in order: CDR3 length, clone size, J gene, D gene, V gene, CDR3 protein, CDR3 DNA. The D gene is left open where the match is weak. The size of a clone is reported for some rows only, either as once, few or many, or as a class for expanded clones.

>16|.|TRBJ2-1|.|TRBV14
CASSDRQGLVVDEQFF
TGTGCCAGCAGCGATCGACAGGGACTAGTGGTGGATGAGCAGTTCTTC
>16|.|TRBJ2-5|TRBD1|TRBV7-9
CASSSAGTALRGTQYF
TGTGCCAGCAGCTCCGCCGGGACAGCGTTGCGAGGGACCCAGTACTTC
>14|.|TRBJ1-2|TRBD1|TRBV6-5
CASRGTGEWFGYTF
TGTGCCAGCAGGGGGACAGGGGAGTGGTTTGGCTACACCTTC
>15|.|TRBJ2-7|TRBD2|TRBV5-6
CASSNSGRRDYEQYF
TGTGCCAGCAGCAACAGCGGGAGGCGTGACTACGAGCAGTACTTC
>16|.|TRBJ2-6|.|TRBV14
CASSQDTPAGANVLTF
TGTGCCAGCAGCCAAGATACCCCAGCTGGGGCCAACGTCCTGACTTTC
>12|once|TRBJ1-1|TRBD1|TRBV29-1
CSAGQVNTEAFF
TGCAGCGCCGGACAGGTTAACACTGAAGCTTTCTTT
>17|.|TRBJ2-5|TRBD1|TRBV7-9
CASSFGQGRPRGETQYF
TGTGCCAGCAGCTTTGGACAGGGGCGGCCCCGGGGAGAGACCCAGTACTTC
>16|.|TRBJ2-7|.|TRBV30
CAVEWRAILPPYEQYF
TGTGCCGTGGAATGGAGGGCGATCCTCCCTCCCTACGAGCAGTACTTC
>16|.|TRBJ1-2|TRBD1|TRBV5-6
CASSRDNRGLNYGYTF
TGTGCCAGCAGCCGAGACAACAGGGGCCTTAACTATGGCTACACCTTC
>14|.|TRBJ2-3|TRBD1|TRBV30
CAWADRASTDTQYF
TGTGCCTGGGCCGACAGGGCCAGCACAGATACGCAGTATTTT
>13|.|TRBJ1-2|.|TRBV7-2
CASSLAAGLGYTF
TGTGCCAGCAGCTTAGCGGCCGGGTTAGGCTACACCTTC
>16|.|TRBJ2-2|.|TRBV7-2
CASSLVRGPRTGELFF
TGTGCCAGCAGTCTAGTCAGAGGCCCGCGCACCGGGGAGCTGTTTTTT
>14|.|TRBJ1-5|.|TRBV7-2
CASTEGLLNQPQHF
TGTGCCAGCACGGAGGGACTCCTCAATCAGCCCCAGCATTTT
>16|.|TRBJ2-7|TRBD2|TRBV19
CASSTGTSGRPYEQYF
TGTGCCAGTAGTACAGGGACTAGCGGGAGACCCTACGAGCAGTACTTC
>15|once|TRBJ1-4|TRBD1|TRBV30
CAWSRSGGPYEKLFF
TGTGCCTGGAGTCGATCAGGGGGCCCTTATGAAAAACTGTTTTTT
>16|once|TRBJ2-1|TRBD2|TRBV6-5
CASSYSLGREEDEQFF
TGTGCCAGCAGTTACTCGTTGGGGCGGGAGGAGGATGAGCAGTTCTTC
>16|once|TRBJ2-5|TRBD1|TRBV7-9
CASSLTGTGFRETQYF
TGTGCCAGCAGCTTAACCGGGACAGGGTTTCGGGAGACCCAGTACTTC
>17|.|TRBJ2-1|TRBD2|TRBV5-6
CASNFLVSLAGGNEQFF
TGTGCCAGCAACTTCCTGGTCTCACTAGCGGGAGGTAATGAGCAGTTCTTC
>14|.|TRBJ2-1|TRBD2|TRBV5-4
CASNRLAGTNEQFF
TGTGCCAGCAATCGACTAGCGGGGACGAATGAGCAGTTCTTC
>15|.|TRBJ2-5|.|TRBV6-6
CASSGRGLPQETQYF
TGTGCCAGTTCAGGAAGAGGGCTACCCCAAGAGACCCAGTACTTC
>14|.|TRBJ2-7|.|TRBV2
CASSEGLQVYEQYF
TGTGCCAGCAGTGAAGGGCTCCAGGTTTACGAGCAGTACTTC
>16|.|TRBJ1-1|.|TRBV4-1
CASSQKIGTPNTEAFF
TGCGCCAGCAGCCAGAAGATCGGGACTCCAAACACTGAAGCTTTCTTT
>15|.|TRBJ2-4|.|TRBV7-8
CASSFSGQSKNIQYF
TGTGCCAGCAGCTTCAGTGGACAGTCCAAAAACATTCAGTACTTC
>13|.|TRBJ1-2|.|TRBV28
CASTENTGSGYTF
TGTGCCAGCACCGAAAATACAGGGAGCGGCTACACCTTC
>12|.|TRBJ2-1|.|TRBV28
CASSPQFGEQFF
TGTGCCAGCAGTCCACAGTTTGGTGAGCAGTTCTTC
>13|few|TRBJ2-7|TRBD1|TRBV10-3
CAISETGLYEQYF
TGTGCCATCAGCGAGACAGGGCTCTACGAGCAGTACTTC
>10|few|TRBJ2-3|.|TRBV6-1
CASSEVTDHF
TGTGCCAGCAGTGAAGTTACAGACCACTTT
>17|.|TRBJ1-6|.|TRBV15
CATSRYRVAGYNSPLHF
TGTGCCACCAGCAGGTACAGAGTTGCGGGGTATAATTCACCCCTCCACTTT
>14|.|TRBJ1-6|.|TRBV30
CAWIFRGQVSPLHF
TGTGCCTGGATTTTCCGGGGTCAAGTTTCACCCCTCCACTTT
>14|.|TRBJ2-7|TRBD1|TRBV2
CASSMDRWAHEQYF
TGTGCCAGCAGCATGGACAGGTGGGCCCACGAGCAGTACTTC
>13|.|TRBJ1-5|TRBD1|TRBV19
CASNRQGNQPQHF
TGTGCCAGTAACCGACAGGGTAATCAGCCCCAGCATTTT
>15|.|TRBJ1-5|.|TRBV6-5
CASSYQRAGGQPQHF
TGTGCCAGCAGTTACCAGAGGGCGGGCGGTCAGCCCCAGCATTTT
>14|.|TRBJ2-2|.|TRBV6-1
CASSVTGNTGELFF
TGTGCCAGCAGTGTGACAGGCAACACCGGGGAGCTGTTTTTT
>14|.|TRBJ2-5|TRBD2|TRBV30
CAWSRRGGPEIHYF
TGTGCCTGGAGTCGGCGGGGGGGACCGGAAATTCATTACTTC
>15|.|TRBJ1-2|.|TRBV28
CASSFVVGGHDGYTF
TGTGCCAGCAGTTTCGTTGTCGGGGGGCACGATGGCTACACCTTC
>15|.|TRBJ2-5|TRBD2|TRBV6-1
CASSEEAGGPETQYF
TGTGCCAGCAGTGAAGAAGCGGGGGGGCCAGAGACCCAGTACTTC
>15|.|TRBJ2-1|.|TRBV4-3
CASSQGSLAYNEQFF
TGCGCCAGCAGCCAAGGGTCCTTAGCGTACAATGAGCAGTTCTTC
>17|.|TRBJ1-4|.|TRBV19
CASSIFLQAATNEKLFF
TGTGCCAGTAGTATATTTTTACAGGCCGCAACTAATGAAAAACTGTTTTTT
>11|.|TRBJ2-5|.|TRBV10-1
CATLGRETQYF
TGCGCCACCCTGGGGCGCGAGACCCAGTACTTC
>14|.|TRBJ1-1|.|TRBV30
CAWSRGTLNTEAFF
TGTGCCTGGAGTCGCGGCACCCTGAACACTGAAGCTTTCTTT
>15|.|TRBJ2-3|TRBD1|TRBV7-9
CASSLEQGVRDTQYF
TGTGCCAGCAGCTTAGAGCAGGGGGTTCGAGATACGCAGTATTTT
>13|few|TRBJ2-7|TRBD2|TRBV10-2
CASGSSGTGEQYF
TGCGCCAGCGGGAGTAGCGGGACGGGGGAGCAGTACTTC
>12|.|TRBJ1-5|.|TRBV19
CASGEGPGAQHF
TGTGCCAGTGGGGAGGGGCCGGGAGCCCAGCATTTT
>16|.|TRBJ1-2|.|TRBV5-1
CASSSESGELEGGYTF
TGCGCCAGCAGCTCGGAGTCAGGGGAATTAGAAGGTGGCTACACCTTC
>17|.|TRBJ2-3|TRBD1|TRBV7-8
CASSLEVGTGSPDTQYF
TGTGCCAGCAGCTTAGAGGTGGGGACAGGGAGTCCAGATACGCAGTATTTT
>14|.|TRBJ1-2|.|TRBV15
CATSRDWSGLGYTF
TGTGCCACCAGCAGAGATTGGTCCGGACTAGGCTACACCTTC
>14|once|TRBJ2-5|TRBD2|TRBV27
CASSTGTSGETQYF
TGTGCCAGCAGTACCGGGACTAGCGGAGAGACCCAGTACTTC
>17|once|TRBJ1-6|.|TRBV2
CASSRGQPTSYNSPLHF
TGTGCCAGCAGTCGAGGACAGCCGACTTCCTATAATTCACCCCTCCACTTT
>16|.|TRBJ2-4|.|TRBV4-3
CASSQHPTSTKNIQYF
TGCGCCAGCAGCCAACACCCAACTAGTACCAAAAACATTCAGTACTTC